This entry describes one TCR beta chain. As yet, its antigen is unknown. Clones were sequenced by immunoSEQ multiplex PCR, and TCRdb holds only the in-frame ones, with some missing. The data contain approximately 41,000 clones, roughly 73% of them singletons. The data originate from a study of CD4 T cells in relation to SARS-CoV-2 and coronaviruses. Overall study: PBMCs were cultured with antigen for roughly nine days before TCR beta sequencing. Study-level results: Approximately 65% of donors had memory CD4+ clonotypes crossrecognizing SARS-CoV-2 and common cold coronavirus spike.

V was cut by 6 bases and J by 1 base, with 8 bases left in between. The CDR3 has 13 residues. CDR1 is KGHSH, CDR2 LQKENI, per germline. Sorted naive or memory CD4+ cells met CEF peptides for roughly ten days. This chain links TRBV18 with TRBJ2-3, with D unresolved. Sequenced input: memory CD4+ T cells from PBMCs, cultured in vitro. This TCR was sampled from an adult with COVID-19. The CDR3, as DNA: TGTGCCAGCTCCCCTGGGGGCACAGATACGCAGTATTTT. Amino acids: CASSPGGTDTQYF.